The present entry profiles one TCR beta chain with its context. As yet, its antigen is unknown. This sample was included in a study of T cell responses to AZD1222 COVID-19 vaccine. About the research overall: Pooling was applied to second doses at about 4 or about 12 weeks.

Study-wide results and limits: In all cases, repertoires were sampled only after the peak T cell response. CD4 TCRs associated with vaccination spanned spike, dominating at 160-218 and 743-854. The study reported that nearly half of spike-specific TCRs target unmutated variant regions.

The repertoire was sequenced with immunoSEQ multiplex PCR; TCRdb's copy has only in-frame clones and lacks some. Of about 150,000 clones listed, roughly nine tenths were seen once; the top ten hold about 6.9%. Trimming took 2 bases from V and 2 from J, leaving 12 bases between them. The CDR3 has 15 amino acids. CDR1 and CDR2 from the germline V gene are KGHSH and LQKENI. This specimen was peripheral blood, taken on day 0 of AZD1222 vaccination. V is TRBV18 and J is TRBJ2-5; the D gene is possibly TRBD2 (6 bases). The TCR comes from an adult in good health. The chain's CDR3 is CASSPGGYPQETQYF. CDR3 in DNA: TGTGCCAGCTCACCAGGAGGGTACCCTCAAGAGACCCAGTACTTC.